This entry features one T cell receptor (beta chain) sequence. This clonotype occurred many times. Its antigen remains undetermined. No base quality values were provided; no much bigger clone lies one nucleotide off. The data originate from a study of identical twins (dated by TCRdb to 2016 to 2018). Background for the entire study: The study deep-sequenced TCR alpha and beta repertoires from monozygotic twins, unrelated adults of various ages and cord blood to test whether fetal clonotypes persist. To rule out contamination, replicate twin experiments were performed at different times with different library preparation protocols. Paper-wide results and their limitations: Compared with coincidental sharing between unrelated individuals, out-of-frame TCR alpha sequences shared between twins showed an excess of sequences with low generation probability. Recombination models systematically underestimated out-of-frame TCR alpha sharing in monozygotic twins but agreed with sharing between unrelated individuals. Abundant cord blood beta clonotypes carried fewer insertions; young adult naive repertoires showed a weaker similar trend, while memory repertoires showed none. Excess twin sharing in beta out-of-frame sequences was weaker because fewer shared sequences lowered the signal-to-noise ratio. Because the same donors could not be followed over many years, the conclusions depended on cross-sectional statistical analysis. Zero-insertion analyses could be partly confounded by invariant T cells such as MAIT and iNKT, although diverse VJ usage argued against such confounding for most clonotypes.

Every donor in the study was a healthy Caucasian. The researchers also sequenced three unrelated adults who were not twins: a male aged 18 to 30, a male aged 50 to 60, and a female aged 50 to 60. Miltenyi CD45RO+ enrichment and human naive T-cell isolation kits were used to isolate memory (CD45RO+) and naive T cells from PBMC. Library preparation employed 5' RACE. Reads for this sample came from an Illumina HiSeq 2000. Template switching added a universal primer binding site, and the final cDNA carried a unique molecular identifier that allowed TCR cDNA molecules to be counted accurately. Specific primers in the conserved constant-segment region were used to synthesize first-strand cDNA for TCR alpha and beta chains. To control for contamination, every cDNA library carried two barcodes: a SMART-Mk sample barcode plus Illumina barcodes. TruSeq adapter sequences along with Illumina sample barcodes were introduced in two successive PCR steps. Sequencing of the TCR alpha and beta cDNA libraries was done on the Illumina HiSeq platform using custom primers. Concerning the study's data processing: Unique molecular identifiers were extracted from raw reads with MiGEC, and CDR3 positions were determined with MiXCR. For each individual, recombination models were inferred using an EM algorithm with the repgenHMM and IGoR tools. Shared clonotypes were analyzed with the tcR package in R, and sharing was normalized by the product of cloneset sizes. To study raw recombination free of thymic and clonal selection effects, out-of-frame nonproductive sequences were analyzed. Using fastp trimming at Q25 and MiXCR clonotype assembly, TCRdb reanalyzed the public sequencing data and kept in-frame beta chains. A single entry per CDR3 protein holds the most common genes and DNA from its merged rows. The V and J calls reflect TCRdb's pipeline rather than the authors' work. In all, the sample holds a few hundred thousand distinct CDR3 sequences, and less than 20% of those were seen once. The top ten clones comprise less than 15% of the sample.

The germline V gene (reference sequence) supplies CDR1 SGHKS and CDR2 YYEKEE. V ends up 0 bases short and J 3 bases short, with an unmatched junction base count of 9. The CDR3 spans 18 residues, from the cysteine through the phenylalanine. Here the CDR3 DNA is all that survives: 54 bases in frame from base 1. This receptor was identified in a man in his forties or fifties in good health. The rearranged chain carries TRBV5-5 and TRBJ2-3; 11 middle bases align to TRBD2. The sequenced sample was naive T cells sorted from blood. The sample's cell subset or site, from its label and the paper: cells isolated with a human naive T-cell isolation kit. At the DNA level, the sequence is TGTGCCAGCAGCTTGGCCAGCCTAGCGGGGGGAAGAACAGATACGCAGTATTTT. Translated, it reads CASSLASLAGGRTDTQYF.